A single sample gave rise to the 32 T cell receptor beta chains below, sequenced in a study of blood T cell repertoires in COVID-19. The assay was immunoSEQ multiplex PCR, and TCRdb's table has in-frame clones only and misses some. The sample holds about 50,000 clones; 70% to 90% are singletons and the top ten take over 4.5%. The sample taken for sequencing was peripheral blood. Receptors were obtained from a woman aged 60-75 years with acute or convalescent COVID-19.

The rearrangement links TRBV9 to TRBJ1-1; D is uncertain. Germline assignment: CDR1 SGDLS and CDR2 YYNGEE. V was trimmed by 3 bases and J by 1 base, leaving 13 bases between them. CDR3 length: 15 amino acids. CDR3 bases: TGTGCCAGCAGCGCCCCGACGAGAGGGAACACTGAAGCTTTCTTT. Translated, it gives CASSAPTRGNTEAFF.

The chain joins TRBV5-1 to TRBJ2-3, with TRBD1 matching 9 bases. Germline V lookup: CDR1 SGHRS, CDR2 YFSETQ. The CDR3 loop spans 14 amino acids. The junction had 4 bases not matched to a gene; V was cut back by 3 bases and J by 5 bases. CDR3 nucleotide sequence: TGCGCCAGCAGCTGGACAGGGGAGGAAGATACGCAGTATTTT. Its protein product is CASSWTGEEDTQYF.

The chain couples TRBV12-3 or TRBV12-4 to TRBJ2-6, with D hard to call. The CDR3 is 13 amino acids. V dropped 7 bases and J dropped 2 bases, with 6 bases sitting between them. DNA for the CDR3: TGTGCCAGCATTTCCGCTGGGGCCAACGTCCTGACTTTC. Translation: CASISAGANVLTF.

This chain connects TRBV11-2 to TRBJ2-3, with 9 bases that match TRBD2. The CDR3 sequence is 16 residues long. CDR1 and CDR2 (germline): SGHAT, FQNNGV. The junction had 12 bases not matched to a gene; V was cut back by 5 bases and J by 6 bases. The chain's CDR3 is CASSTLTLAGSDTQYF. In DNA, the CDR3 is TGTGCCAGCAGCACCCTGACTCTAGCGGGATCTGATACGCAGTATTTT.

The V gene is TRBV18, the J gene TRBJ1-1; 7 bases map to TRBD1. Germline V CDR1 and CDR2: KGHSH, LQKENI. The CDR3 extends over 16 amino acids. V shed 3 bases and J 0 bases; nucleotides not matched to a gene: 7. In nucleotides, the CDR3 is TGTGCCAGCTCACCGTTGGCAGGGGGAATGAACACTGAAGCTTTCTTT. Translating it yields CASSPLAGGMNTEAFF.

Written as DNA, the CDR3 is TGTGCCAGCAGCCCCACCGGGACTAGCGGGTTCTACACCGGGGAGCTGTTTTTT. Translation: CASSPTGTSGFYTGELFF. The chain is built from TRBV7-9 and TRBJ2-2, with TRBD2 identical over 12 bases. CDR1 is SEHNR and CDR2 is FQNEAQ in the germline V gene (reference sequence). The CDR3 runs to 18 residues. Trimming took 5 bases from V and 3 from J; bases not matched to a gene: 10.

The chain employs TRBV7-6 and TRBJ1-2; D is unresolved. V lost 5 bases and J lost 0, with 19 bases in between. The germline gives CDR1 SGHVS, CDR2 FNYEAQ. The CDR3 consists of 17 residues. The CDR3 DNA reads as TGTGCCAGCAGCCCTCTCCCTGCCAGCGGAGCTAACTATGGCTACACCTTC. This encodes CASSPLPASGANYGYTF.

The chain couples TRBV5-1 to TRBJ2-7, with 8 bases that match TRBD2. Germline CDR1 reads SGHRS; CDR2 reads YFSETQ. The ends lost 0 bases at V and 6 bases at J; junction bases unmatched: 8. The CDR3 has 15 residues. The CDR3 reads CASSLVRAGDTEQYF. The CDR3 DNA reads TGCGCCAGCAGCTTGGTTCGAGCGGGGGATACCGAGCAGTACTTC.

This clone was counted between two and nine times. The chain is built from TRBV19 and TRBJ1-6; a weak D match, TRBD1 (6 bases). Germline CDR1 reads LNHDA; CDR2 reads SQIVND (reference sequence). Trimming left V 7 bases short and J 10 bases short, with 14 bases between. CDR3 size: 13 residues. The DNA of the CDR3 is TGTGCCAGTAAGCAGGGGATAGGGTCACCCCTCCACTTT. Translating gives CASKQGIGSPLHF.

The rearrangement uses TRBV29-1 and TRBJ2-5, with 14 bases lining up with TRBD2. Germline CDR1 is SQVTM and CDR2 is ANQGSEA. CDR3 size: 16 residues. V dropped 3 bases and J dropped 3; count of bases not matched to a gene: 6. The CDR3 region has the DNA TGCAGCGTTGATGGGACTAGCGGGAGAAGGGAAGAGACCCAGTACTTC. Translated, it gives CSVDGTSGRREETQYF.

This clone ranks as medium-sized. The chain links TRBV29-1 to TRBJ2-3, with D possibly TRBD2 on 5 matching bases. The CDR3 length is 16 residues. Trimming took off 4 bases at V and 4 bases at J, with 21 bases between the two ends. Germline CDR1 is SQVTM and CDR2 is ANQGSEA. For the CDR3, the DNA is TGCAGCGTTGTTCTTGCGGTTCGTCACGGGGCAGATACGCAGTATTTT. It codes for CSVVLAVRHGADTQYF.

The chain recombines TRBV20-1 with TRBJ2-3, with a tentative D call TRBD2 (7 bases). The CDR3 has 15 residues. CDR1 and CDR2 from the germline V gene are DFQATT and SNEGSKA (reference sequence). With 3 bases removed from V and 4 bases from J, the gap between germline ends came to 17 bases. CDR3 residues: CSASRDTGRADTQYF. For the CDR3, the DNA is TGCAGTGCTAGTCGGGACACAGGGAGGGCAGATACGCAGTATTTT.

CDR3 region: CATRGQYNEQFF. The DNA of the CDR3 is TGCGCCACCAGGGGACAGTACAATGAGCAGTTCTTC. This chain links TRBV5-1 with TRBJ2-1; TRBD1 agrees at 7 bases. The V and J ends lost 9 bases and 4 bases, in that order; junction bases with no gene match: 4. This CDR3 comprises 12 residues. Germline V gene sequence: CDR1 SGHRS, CDR2 YFSETQ.

The chain couples TRBV7-2 to TRBJ1-2, with D maybe TRBD1 (5 bases). Germline V gene sequence: CDR1 SGHTA, CDR2 FQGNSA. Trimming removed 7 bases from V and 1 base from J, with 19 bases in between. The CDR3 is 16 amino acids. CDR3 sequence: CASTEGRAAINYGYTF. In nucleotides, the CDR3 is TGTGCCAGCACCGAGGGGAGGGCGGCGATTAACTATGGCTACACCTTC.

A single count supports this clone. In nucleotides, the CDR3 is TGTGCCAGCAGGGGGACAGGGACGTGGGAGACCCAGTACTTC. This codes for CASRGTGTWETQYF. The gene calls are TRBV2 and TRBJ2-5; 9 nucleotides line up with TRBD1. Germline V gives CDR1 SNHLY, CDR2 FYNNEI. The CDR3 covers 14 residues. J was trimmed by 5 bases and V by 6 bases; bases with no gene match: 7.

The gene calls are TRBV6-5 and TRBJ2-7; no reliable D call. The V gene lost 1 base and the J gene lost 5 bases, with 15 bases spanning the gap. This CDR3 contains 15 residues. Germline assignment: CDR1 MNHEY and CDR2 SVGAGI. The CDR3: CASSYFAMPPDEQYF. For the CDR3, the DNA is TGTGCCAGCAGTTACTTTGCGATGCCCCCCGACGAGCAGTACTTC.

This chain joins TRBV5-6 and TRBJ1-1; 8 bases agree with TRBD1. Germline V gene data show CDR1 as SGHDT and CDR2 as YYEEEE. This CDR3 is built from 15 residues. V lost 4 bases and J lost 10; bases outside the gene matches: 15. The CDR3 sequence is CASSPNGQGGSAAFF. CDR3 coding DNA: TGTGCCAGCAGCCCGAATGGACAGGGAGGGTCTGCAGCTTTCTTT.

This clone came up a few times. This rearrangement joins TRBV5-1 to TRBJ1-5; 9 bases agree with TRBD1. Germline values: CDR1 SGHRS, CDR2 YFSETQ. The CDR3 runs to 16 residues. The V segment lost 4 bases and the J segment 0 bases; nucleotides outside the gene matches: 5. The CDR3 is CASSPGTGFSNQPQHF. The CDR3 coding sequence is TGCGCCAGCAGCCCCGGGACAGGGTTTAGCAATCAGCCCCAGCATTTT.

Comment on this clone: This sample also contains other DNA sequences that code for the same CDR3. J is TRBJ2-2 and V is TRBV5-4; no definite D call. The CDR3 sequence is 15 residues long. V lost 0 bases and J 1 base, leaving 7 bases between the germline ends. Germline assignment: CDR1 SGHNT and CDR2 YYREEE (reference sequence). CDR3: CASSLDPRNTGELFF. For the CDR3, the DNA is TGTGCCAGCAGCTTGGATCCCAGGAACACCGGGGAGCTGTTTTTT.

The chain links TRBV30 to TRBJ1-1, with 7 bases matching TRBD1. The CDR3 covers 15 residues. Trimming at V came to 7 bases and at J to 4 bases, leaving 15 bases not matched to a gene. Per germline, CDR1 GTSNPN and CDR2 SVGIG (reference sequence). CDR3 protein: CASPKGAIGSTEAFF. In DNA form, the CDR3 reads TGTGCCTCCCCCAAGGGGGCAATCGGCAGCACTGAAGCTTTCTTT.

The chain couples TRBV27 to TRBJ1-6, with D unresolved. Germline CDR1 MNHEY, CDR2 SMNVEV (reference sequence). V was cut by 3 bases and J by 5 bases, with 11 bases left in between. The CDR3 totals 15 residues. The CDR3 nucleotides read TGTGCCAGCAGTTTCAACAGTTACAATAATTCACCCCTCCACTTT. This gives the protein CASSFNSYNNSPLHF.

The gene calls are TRBV11-3 and TRBJ2-2, with D maybe TRBD1 (5 bases). The V end lost 1 base, the J end lost 3 bases, and 9 bases lay between the germline ends. This CDR3 region has 15 residues. CDR1 and CDR2 (germline): SGHNT, YENEEA. The CDR3 spells CASSLASGYTGELFF. The CDR3 nucleotides are TGTGCCAGCAGCTTAGCCTCAGGGTACACCGGGGAGCTGTTTTTT.

This sequence joins TRBV6-5 and TRBJ2-7; 7 bases are shared with TRBD2. V shed 8 bases, J shed 2 bases, and the junction held 0 bases outside the gene matches. The CDR3 length is 11 residues. CDR1 MNHEY and CDR2 SVGAGI come from the germline V gene. The CDR3 bases are TGTGCCAGCGGGGGGGCCTACGAGCAGTACTTC. Its translation is CASGGAYEQYF.

This rearrangement joins TRBV3-1 (or the pseudogene TRBV3-2) to TRBJ1-2; TRBD1 aligns across 11 bases. Germline V gene data show CDR1 as LGHDT and CDR2 as YNNKEL (reference sequence). This CDR3 spans 16 amino acids. Germline trimming cut 3 bases from V and 3 bases from J; bases unmatched to any gene: 6. CDR3 region: CASSQAGTGGHYGYTF. As DNA, the CDR3 is TGTGCCAGCAGCCAGGCTGGGACAGGGGGGCACTATGGCTACACCTTC.

The count of this clone is one. This chain connects TRBV4-2 to TRBJ2-1; TRBD2 matches 10 bases. Germline V gene lookup returns CDR1 LGHNA and CDR2 YNFKEQ. CDR3 length: 17 residues. V lost 3 bases, J lost 8 bases, and 13 bases stayed unmatched. The CDR3 region is CASSHPRGSGGADEQFF. The DNA for the CDR3 is TGTGCCAGCAGCCATCCCAGGGGGAGCGGGGGGGCAGATGAGCAGTTCTTC.

This rearrangement joins TRBV1 to TRBJ2-7; the DNA was not used to check the table's D call, TRBD1. TRBV1 is a pseudogene locus. The CDR3 consists of 9 residues. In DNA form, the CDR3 reads TGCACCAGCAGCCAACTCCTGGCCTTC. It specifies CTSSQLLAF.

This clone was found a few times. The V call is TRBV4-3, the J call TRBJ2-2; TRBD1 agrees at 8 bases. From germline, CDR1 is LGHNA and CDR2 YSLEER. This CDR3 has 16 residues. With 3 bases clipped from V and 3 bases from J, the junction kept 6 bases outside the gene matches. This CDR3 reads CASSHIPTGDTGELFF. The CDR3 coding sequence is TGCGCCAGCAGCCATATCCCGACAGGGGACACCGGGGAGCTGTTTTTT.

The chain links TRBV6-2 or TRBV6-3 to TRBJ2-5; D gene unclear. Between the trimmed V and J ends, which lost 2 bases and 5 bases, there was a span of 15 bases. There are 15 residues in the CDR3. The germline V gene encodes CDR1 MNHEY and CDR2 SVGEGT. DNA for the CDR3: TGTGCCAGCAGTTACGTGTGGGCACCCCAGGAGACCCAGTACTTC. Amino acids: CASSYVWAPQETQYF.

The chain is built from TRBV4-1 and TRBJ1-1; D is perhaps TRBD1 (6 bases). The length of the CDR3 is 15 residues. Trimming left V 1 base short and J 10 bases short, with 19 bases between. The germline CDR1 and CDR2 sequences are MGHRA and YSYEKL. The CDR3 protein is CASSQVAGGAVGAFF. DNA of the CDR3: TGCGCCAGCAGCCAAGTAGCTGGGGGCGCGGTGGGAGCTTTCTTT.

This chain links TRBV11-2 with TRBJ2-1; no firm D call. From germline, CDR1 is SGHAT and CDR2 FQNNGV. Trimming shortened V by 6 bases and J by 2 bases, and 11 bases separated the two germline ends. The CDR3 runs to 14 residues. CDR3 protein: CASRPQPTYNEQFF. The DNA of the CDR3 is TGTGCCAGCAGGCCACAACCCACCTACAATGAGCAGTTCTTC.

This chain uses TRBV3-1 (or the pseudogene TRBV3-2) with TRBJ2-2; 16 bases map to TRBD2. V trimming: 3 bases; J trimming: 4 bases; junction bases outside the gene matches: 5. From germline, CDR1 is LGHDT and CDR2 YNNKEL (reference sequence). The CDR3 covers 18 residues. Here the CDR3 DNA reads TGTGCCAGCAGCCAGGAGGGACTAGCGGGAGGGGGCACCGGGGAGCTGTTTTTT. It codes for CASSQEGLAGGGTGELFF.

The V and J genes are TRBV12-3 or TRBV12-4 and TRBJ1-1; tentative D call: TRBD1 (5 bases). The CDR3 loop spans 13 amino acids. Trimming stripped 3 bases from V and 4 bases from J, with 9 bases between. CDR3 sequence: CASSLDTATEAFF. As DNA, the CDR3 is TGTGCCAGCAGTTTGGACACGGCCACTGAAGCTTTCTTT.